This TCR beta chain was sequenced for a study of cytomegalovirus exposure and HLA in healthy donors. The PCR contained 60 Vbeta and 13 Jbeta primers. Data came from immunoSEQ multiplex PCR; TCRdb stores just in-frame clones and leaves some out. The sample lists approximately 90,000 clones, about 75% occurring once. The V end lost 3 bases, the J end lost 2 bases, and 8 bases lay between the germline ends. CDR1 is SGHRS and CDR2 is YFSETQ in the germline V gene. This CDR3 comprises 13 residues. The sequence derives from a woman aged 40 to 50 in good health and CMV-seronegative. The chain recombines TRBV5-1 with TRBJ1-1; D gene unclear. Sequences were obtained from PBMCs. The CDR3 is CASSSAGNTEAFF. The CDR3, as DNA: TGCGCCAGCAGCTCCGCGGGCAACACTGAAGCTTTCTTT.